Following are 4 T cell receptor beta chains from one sample sequenced in a study of blood T cell repertoires in COVID-19. Sequencing was performed with immunoSEQ multiplex PCR; in TCRdb, only in-frame clones are kept and a portion is missing. The data contain fewer than 45,000 clones, approximately 85% of them seen just once; the ten biggest clones take up 30% to 35%. Sample: peripheral blood. These receptors all stem from a woman older than 75 with acute or convalescent COVID-19.

CDR3: CASSLERGTAYEQYF. Written as DNA, the CDR3 is TGCGCCAGCAGCTTGGAGCGGGGAACGGCCTACGAGCAGTACTTC. J is TRBJ2-7 and V is TRBV5-1; 7 bases map to TRBD2. Germline V gene lookup returns CDR1 SGHRS and CDR2 YFSETQ. CDR3 length equals 15 residues. With V trimmed by 0 bases and J by 2 bases, 5 bases remained unmatched. The whole variable domain, filled in from reference TRBV5-1 and TRBJ2-7, reads KAGVTQTPRYLIKTRGQQVTLSCSPISGHRSVSWYQQTPGQGLQFLFEYFSETQRNKGNFPGRFSGRQFSNSRSEMNVSTLELGDSALYLCASSLERGTAYEQYFGPGTRLTVT.

The chain has TRBV28 and TRBJ1-2; D remains ambiguous. Germline V gene lookup returns CDR1 MDHEN and CDR2 SYDVKM. The CDR3 has 12 residues. V lost 6 bases and J 1 base, leaving 6 bases between the germline ends. CDR3 in DNA: TGTGCCAGCAGAAAGAGTAACTATGGCTACACCTTC. This translates into CASRKSNYGYTF.

The chain uses TRBV7-9 and TRBJ2-3; D not resolved. The CDR3 is made up of 14 amino acids. The ends were cut back, 0 bases at V and 6 bases at J, with 10 bases in the middle. Per the germline V gene, CDR1 is SEHNR and CDR2 is FQNEAQ (reference sequence). The CDR3 DNA sequence: TGTGCCAGCAGCTTAGCGGCGAGAGCGGATACGCAGTATTTT. Translation gives CASSLAARADTQYF. The variable domain in full, with the rest retrieved from reference TRBV7-9 and TRBJ2-3, is DTGVSQNPRHKITKRGQNVTFRCDPISEHNRLYWYRQTLGQGPEFLTYFQNEAQLEKSRLLSDRFSAERPKGSFSTLEIQRTEQGDSAMYLCASSLAARADTQYFGPGTRLTVL.

The rearrangement uses TRBV30 and TRBJ1-5; unclear D gene. CDR3 length equals 13 residues. V shed 4 bases and J shed 1 base, with 8 bases lying between them. Germline V CDR1 and CDR2: GTSNPN, SVGIG (reference sequence). DNA of the CDR3: TGTGCCTGGAAGTGGGCGAGCAATCAGCCCCAGCATTTT. Protein sequence: CAWKWASNQPQHF.